The 7 T cell receptor beta chains below all came from one sample that was sequenced in a study of identical twins. MiXCR, applied by TCRdb to the 5' RACE reads, yields one record per CDR3 protein. In the table there are 400,000 to 500,000 distinct CDR3 sequences, around 20% of which are singletons. Sequenced material: naive T cells sorted from blood. These receptors were obtained from a man aged 45-60 years in good health.

Many counts were recorded for this clonotype. The rearrangement joins TRBV7-2 to TRBJ1-2, with D possibly being TRBD1 (6 bases). The germline CDR1 and CDR2 sequences are SGHTA and FQGNSA. V dropped 2 bases and J dropped 0 bases, with 13 bases sitting between them. There are 16 residues in the CDR3. CDR3 in DNA: TGTGCCAGCAGCTTAAATTCCAGGGGATCTAACTATGGCTACACCTTC. This sequence encodes CASSLNSRGSNYGYTF.

CDR3 loop: CASSVGAGTYEQYF. CDR3 bases: TGTGCCAGCAGCGTCGGAGCGGGAACCTACGAGCAGTACTTC. The rearrangement links TRBV9 to TRBJ2-7; 7 bases are a match to TRBD2. There are 14 residues in the CDR3. V shed 2 bases, J shed 2 bases, and the junction held 4 bases outside the gene matches. CDR1 SGDLS and CDR2 YYNGEE come from the germline V gene. Full variable domain (rest looked up from reference TRBV9 and TRBJ2-7): DSGVTQTPKHLITATGQRVTLRCSPRSGDLSVYWYQQSLDQGLQFLIQYYNGEERAKGNILERFSAQQFPDLHSELNLSSLELGDSALYFCASSVGAGTYEQYFGPGTRLTVT.

This clonotype was seen more than once but under ten times. CDR3 coding DNA: TGTGCCAGCAGTGGCCGGACAGGGAACACCGGGGAGCTGTTTTTT. It specifies CASSGRTGNTGELFF. The chain is built from TRBV25-1 and TRBJ2-2; TRBD1 aligns across 7 bases. The V segment lost 4 bases and the J segment 1 base; nucleotides outside the gene matches: 3. The CDR3 loop spans 15 amino acids. Germline V lookup: CDR1 MGHDK, CDR2 SYGVNS.

This sequence joins TRBV5-6 and TRBJ1-1, with D possibly being TRBD1 (5 bases). The CDR3 runs to 14 residues. The germline gives CDR1 SGHDT, CDR2 YYEEEE. Trimming pared 0 bases from V and 7 bases from J, leaving 13 bases between. The chain's CDR3 is CASSLGGRQIEAFF. Written as DNA, the CDR3 is TGTGCCAGCAGCTTGGGGGGCCGACAGATTGAAGCTTTCTTT.

The genes are TRBV29-1 and TRBJ2-1; perhaps TRBD2 as D (6 bases). V dropped 7 bases and J dropped 5 bases, with 12 bases sitting between them. This CDR3 is built from 12 residues. Germline CDR1 SQVTM, CDR2 ANQGSEA. The CDR3 DNA reads TGCAGCGGGGACTTACCCGACAATGAGCAGTTCTTC. It yields the protein CSGDLPDNEQFF.

Worth noting for this clonotype: This may arise from a read error, as a much more abundant clone is one base away. V usage is TRBV5-4 and J usage is TRBJ1-5; the D is unclear. Germline CDR1 reads SGHNT; CDR2 reads YYREEE (reference sequence). V lost 3 bases to trimming and J lost 5 bases, with 9 bases between them. The CDR3 length is 13 residues. The CDR3 spells CASSSESYQPQHF. CDR3 nucleotide sequence: TGTGCCAGCAGCTCCGAAAGCTATCAGCCCCAGCATTTT. Full variable domain (missing parts from reference TRBV5-4 and TRBJ1-5): ETGVTQSPTHLIKTRGQQVTLRCSSQSGHNTVSWYQQALGQGPQFIFQYYREEENGRGNFPPRFSGLQFPNYSSELNVNALELDDSALYLCASSSESYQPQHFGDGTRLSIL.

The rearrangement joins TRBV6-5 to TRBJ1-2; unclear D gene. The CDR3 is 16 amino acids. CDR1 MNHEY and CDR2 SVGAGI come from the germline V gene. V lost 7 bases and J lost 2, with 20 bases in between. Written as DNA, the CDR3 is TGTGCCAGCACTTCGCCGCAGGATAAATTAAACTATGGCTACACCTTC. Protein sequence: CASTSPQDKLNYGYTF.